One and the same sample provided the 11 T cell receptor beta chains below, sequenced in a study of T cell responses to AZD1222 COVID-19 vaccine. Clones were read by immunoSEQ multiplex PCR, and TCRdb kept only the in-frame ones, dropping some. The repertoire holds 150,000 to 200,000 clones, with 85% to 95% as singletons. The source material was peripheral blood, sampled on day 0 of AZD1222 vaccination. Source of these receptors: an adult in good health.

The chain combines TRBV14 with TRBJ1-2; 8 bases align to TRBD1. This CDR3 has 16 residues. The V gene's germline CDR1 is SGHDN and CDR2 FVKESK. V was clipped by 3 bases and J by 5 bases; unmatched bases: 11. CDR3 nucleotides: TGTGCCAGCAGCCAGGGGACAGGTAGACTGCTTTATGGCTACACCTTC. Residues: CASSQGTGRLLYGYTF.

The chain is built from TRBV2 and TRBJ1-1, with 7 nucleotides matching TRBD1. Germline CDR1 reads SNHLY; CDR2 reads FYNNEI. This CDR3 region has 18 residues. The trim removed 5 bases at V and 4 bases at J, leaving 19 bases unmatched. Written as DNA, the CDR3 is TGTGCCAGCAGTCCCAAGAAACCAGCCACAAGGGGGCCCACTGAAGCTTTCTTT. Translation gives CASSPKKPATRGPTEAFF.

The gene calls are TRBV27 and TRBJ2-7, with D perhaps TRBD1 (5 bases). This CDR3 is built from 14 residues. In germline, CDR1 is MNHEY, CDR2 SMNVEV (reference sequence). V lost 0 bases, J lost 3 bases, and 9 bases lay in between. The CDR3 protein is CASSLSGAHYEQYF. In nucleotides, the CDR3 is TGTGCCAGCAGTTTATCTGGGGCCCACTACGAGCAGTACTTC.

This clone occurred a few times. The chain links TRBV18 to TRBJ1-6, with 8 nucleotides matching TRBD1. The CDR3 is 15 residues long. With V trimmed by 3 bases and J by 10 bases, 8 bases remained unmatched. Germline-derived CDR1 and CDR2 are KGHSH and LQKENI. CDR3 protein: CASSPATGDRSPLHF. Written as DNA, the CDR3 is TGTGCCAGCTCACCCGCGACAGGGGATCGGTCACCCCTCCACTTT.

The genes are TRBV29-1 and TRBJ1-2; D is ambiguous. Germline CDR1 reads SQVTM; CDR2 reads ANQGSEA. The CDR3 has 14 amino acids. V lost 6 bases, J lost 4 bases, and 18 bases lay in between. For the CDR3, the DNA is TGCAGCGTCCCCCTTCAGGTGACGGGCTATGGCTACACCTTC. Translation: CSVPLQVTGYGYTF. Drawing the rest from reference TRBV29-1 and TRBJ1-2, the complete variable domain is SAVISQKPSRDICQRGTSLTIQCQVDSQVTMMFWYRQQPGQSLTLIATANQGSEATYESGFVIDKFPISRPNLTFSTLTVSNMSPEDSSIYLCSVPLQVTGYGYTFGSGTRLTVV.

The CDR3 DNA reads TGTGCCAGCAGCTTTGGAGACCCCAGCACAGATACGCAGTATTTT. It encodes CASSFGDPSTDTQYF. This chain joins TRBV11-3 and TRBJ2-3; D call uncertain. V lost 3 bases and J 0 bases, leaving 10 bases between the germline ends. Germline-derived CDR1 and CDR2 are SGHNT and YENEEA. The CDR3 has 15 amino acids.

The genes are TRBV18 and TRBJ1-1, with D perhaps TRBD1 (5 bases). CDR1 is KGHSH and CDR2 is LQKENI in the germline V gene. The ends were cut back, 7 bases at V and 6 bases at J, with 21 bases in the middle. CDR3 size: 15 residues. The CDR3 spells CASYPQAGVLAEAFF. DNA for the CDR3: TGTGCCAGCTATCCACAGGCGGGCGTGTTAGCTGAAGCTTTCTTT.

The chain has TRBV29-1 and TRBJ1-2, with D unresolved. Trimming removed 3 bases at V and 7 bases at J, with 15 bases between. From germline, CDR1 is SQVTM and CDR2 ANQGSEA. The CDR3 covers 13 residues. The CDR3 protein is CSVEVARIAGYTF. CDR3 bases: TGCAGCGTTGAGGTCGCCCGCATTGCTGGCTACACCTTC.

V gene TRBV27 combines with J gene TRBJ1-5; D unclear. Germline-derived CDR1 and CDR2 are MNHEY and SMNVEV (reference sequence). The ends were cut back, 5 bases at V and 0 bases at J, with 8 bases in the middle. CDR3 length: 14 residues. The chain's CDR3 is CASSTDYSNQPQHF. The DNA for the CDR3 is TGTGCCAGCAGTACTGACTATAGCAATCAGCCCCAGCATTTT.

The V and J genes are TRBV4-1 and TRBJ1-5; tentatively, D is TRBD1 (6 bases). The CDR3 has 15 residues. V was shortened by 1 base and J by 5 bases, with 12 bases between the two germline ends. From germline, CDR1 is MGHRA and CDR2 YSYEKL. CDR3 coding DNA: TGCGCCAGCAGCCAAGTCCTGGACAGCCATCAGCCCCAGCATTTT. Translating gives CASSQVLDSHQPQHF.

The CDR3 nucleotides read TGTGCCAGCACCAAGCGTAGCACAGATACGCAGTATTTT. This gives the protein CASTKRSTDTQYF. This chain connects TRBV6-5 to TRBJ2-3; D remains unclear. The CDR3 length is 13 residues. The germline CDR1 and CDR2 sequences are MNHEY and SVGAGI. V gave up 7 bases and J gave up 0 bases, with 8 bases separating them.